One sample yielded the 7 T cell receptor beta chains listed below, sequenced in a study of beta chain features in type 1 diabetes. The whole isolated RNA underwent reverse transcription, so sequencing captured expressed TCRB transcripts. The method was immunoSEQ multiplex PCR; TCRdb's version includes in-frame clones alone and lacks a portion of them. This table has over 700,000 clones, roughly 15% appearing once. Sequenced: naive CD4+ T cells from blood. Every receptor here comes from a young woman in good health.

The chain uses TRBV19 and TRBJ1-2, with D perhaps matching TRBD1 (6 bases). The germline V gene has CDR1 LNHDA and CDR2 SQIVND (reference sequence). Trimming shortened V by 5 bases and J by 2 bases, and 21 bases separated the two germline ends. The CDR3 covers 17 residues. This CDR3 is CASSSLQGTHGNYGYTF. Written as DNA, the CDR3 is TGTGCCAGTAGTTCACTCCAGGGGACGCACGGGAACTATGGCTACACCTTC.

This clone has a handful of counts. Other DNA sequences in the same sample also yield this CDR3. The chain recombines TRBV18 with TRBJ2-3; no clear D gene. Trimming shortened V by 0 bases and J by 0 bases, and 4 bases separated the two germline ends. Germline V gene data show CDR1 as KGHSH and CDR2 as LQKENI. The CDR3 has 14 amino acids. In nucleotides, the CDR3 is TGTGCCAGCTCACCACCCTCTAGCACAGATACGCAGTATTTT. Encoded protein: CASSPPSSTDTQYF.

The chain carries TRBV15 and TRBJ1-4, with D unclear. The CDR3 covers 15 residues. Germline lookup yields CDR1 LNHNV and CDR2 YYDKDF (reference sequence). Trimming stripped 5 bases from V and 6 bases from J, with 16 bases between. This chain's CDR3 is CATSYGEGLYEKLFF. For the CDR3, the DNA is TGTGCCACCAGCTATGGAGAAGGGTTATATGAAAAACTGTTTTTT.

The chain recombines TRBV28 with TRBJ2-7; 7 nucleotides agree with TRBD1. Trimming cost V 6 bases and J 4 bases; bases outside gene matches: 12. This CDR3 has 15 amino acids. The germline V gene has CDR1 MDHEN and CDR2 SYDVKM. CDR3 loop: CASSATGTVLYEQYF. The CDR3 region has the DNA TGTGCCAGCAGCGCCACCGGGACAGTTCTATACGAGCAGTACTTC.

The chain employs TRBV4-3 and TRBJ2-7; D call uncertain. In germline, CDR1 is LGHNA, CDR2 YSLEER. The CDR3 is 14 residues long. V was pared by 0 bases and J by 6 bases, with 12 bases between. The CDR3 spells CASSQELPSPEQYF. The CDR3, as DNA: TGCGCCAGCAGCCAAGAGTTGCCCTCCCCCGAGCAGTACTTC.

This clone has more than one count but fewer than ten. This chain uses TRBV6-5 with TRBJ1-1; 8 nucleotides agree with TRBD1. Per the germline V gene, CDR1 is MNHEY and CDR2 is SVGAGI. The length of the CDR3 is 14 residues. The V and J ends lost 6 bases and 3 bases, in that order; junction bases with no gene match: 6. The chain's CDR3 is CASRNPGGHTEAFF. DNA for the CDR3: TGTGCCAGCAGAAACCCAGGGGGCCACACTGAAGCTTTCTTT.

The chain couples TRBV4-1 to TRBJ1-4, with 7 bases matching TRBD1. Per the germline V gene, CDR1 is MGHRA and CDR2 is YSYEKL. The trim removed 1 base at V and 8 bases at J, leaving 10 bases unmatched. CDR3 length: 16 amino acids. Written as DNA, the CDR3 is TGCGCCAGCAGCCAAGCTCCGGACAGGAGGGGGGAAAAACTGTTTTTT. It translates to CASSQAPDRRGEKLFF.